The clone carrying this T cell receptor beta chain has only a few counts. Its antigen is undetermined. Trimming removed 5 bases at V and 2 bases at J, with 15 bases between. The V gene's germline CDR1 is SGHTA and CDR2 FQGNSA. The CDR3 contains 15 residues. This record comes from a study of blood T cells in healthy people across ages. Study at large: Researchers report that template switching captured about one barcoded beta molecule per two T cells. General observations from the study: Using unsorted PBMCs precluded a conclusive naive versus antigen-experienced comparison.

Primed by a sample-barcoded 5' primer and a J-beta primer mix, a second PCR proceeded for roughly 6 to 12 cycles. TCRdb recomputed calls from the 5' RACE reads with MiXCR, one row per CDR3 protein. The repertoire holds 1.5 million to 2 million distinct CDR3 sequences, with 49% as singletons. The sample taken for sequencing was blood. The chain uses TRBV7-2 and TRBJ2-5; the D gene is possibly TRBD1 (5 bases). The clonotype originates from a woman between 35 and 50 years old in good health. DNA for the CDR3: TGTGCCAGCAGCCGCAATGGGGCGACTCAAGAGACCCAGTACTTC. Protein: CASSRNGATQETQYF.